This T cell receptor beta chain was sequenced for a study of blood T cell repertoires in COVID-19. Across the study: Spain, Italy and the United States supplied samples that represented acute and convalescent COVID-19. Sources were T cells, B-cell-depleted T cells, or PBMCs; the material itself was cDNA or gDNA.

This CDR3 has 14 amino acids. With 4 bases removed from V and 9 bases from J, the gap between germline ends came to 16 bases. CDR1 and CDR2 (germline): LNHDA, SQIVND (reference sequence). In the authors' methods: Reference gene primer amplification gave estimated nucleated cell counts. Sequencing used immunoSEQ multiplex PCR; TCRdb keeps in-frame clones, though not all of them. V, J and clone size are taken as reported in that table, and D and trimming were inferred from the DNA itself. The data show more than 110,000 clones, with more than 70% seen just once and under 12% held by the top ten. The chain joins TRBV19 to TRBJ1-5; D is possibly TRBD1 (5 bases). The clonotype was recovered from a man over 45 with active or convalescent COVID-19. The sequencing input was peripheral blood. The CDR3 bases are TGTGCCAGTAGTAGTACAGGCGGCGGTCGGCCCCAGCATTTT. This codes for CASSSTGGGRPQHF. Supplemented by reference TRBV19 and TRBJ1-5, the full variable domain reads DGGITQSPKYLFRKEGQNVTLSCEQNLNHDAMYWYRQDPGQGLRLIYYSQIVNDFQKGDIAEGYSVSREKKESFPLTVTSAQKNPTAFYLCASSSTGGGRPQHFGDGTRLSIL.